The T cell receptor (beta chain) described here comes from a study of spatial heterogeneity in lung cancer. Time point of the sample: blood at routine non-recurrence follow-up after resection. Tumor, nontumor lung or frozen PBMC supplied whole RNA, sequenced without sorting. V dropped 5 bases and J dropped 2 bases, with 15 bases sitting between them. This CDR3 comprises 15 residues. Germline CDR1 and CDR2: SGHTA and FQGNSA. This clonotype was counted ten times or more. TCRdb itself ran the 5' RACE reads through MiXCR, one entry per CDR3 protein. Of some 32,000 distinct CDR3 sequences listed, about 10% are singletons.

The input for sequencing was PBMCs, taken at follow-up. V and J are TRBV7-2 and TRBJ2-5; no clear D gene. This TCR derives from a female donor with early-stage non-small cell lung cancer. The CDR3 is CASSPSPASQETQYF. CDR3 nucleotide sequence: TGTGCCAGCAGCCCCTCACCGGCCAGTCAAGAGACCCAGTACTTC.